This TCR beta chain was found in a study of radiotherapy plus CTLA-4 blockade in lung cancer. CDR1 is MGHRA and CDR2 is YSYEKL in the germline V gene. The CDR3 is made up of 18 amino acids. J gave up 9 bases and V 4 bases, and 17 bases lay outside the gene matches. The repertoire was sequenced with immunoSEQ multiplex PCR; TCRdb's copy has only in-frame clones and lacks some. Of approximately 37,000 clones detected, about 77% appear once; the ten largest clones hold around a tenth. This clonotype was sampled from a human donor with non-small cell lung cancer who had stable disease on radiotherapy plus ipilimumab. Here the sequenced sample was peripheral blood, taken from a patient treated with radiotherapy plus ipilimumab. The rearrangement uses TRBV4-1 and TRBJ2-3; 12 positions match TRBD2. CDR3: CASSPRPLAGGGPVTQYF. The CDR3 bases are TGCGCCAGCAGCCCCCGCCCTCTAGCGGGGGGGGGACCAGTGACGCAGTATTTT.